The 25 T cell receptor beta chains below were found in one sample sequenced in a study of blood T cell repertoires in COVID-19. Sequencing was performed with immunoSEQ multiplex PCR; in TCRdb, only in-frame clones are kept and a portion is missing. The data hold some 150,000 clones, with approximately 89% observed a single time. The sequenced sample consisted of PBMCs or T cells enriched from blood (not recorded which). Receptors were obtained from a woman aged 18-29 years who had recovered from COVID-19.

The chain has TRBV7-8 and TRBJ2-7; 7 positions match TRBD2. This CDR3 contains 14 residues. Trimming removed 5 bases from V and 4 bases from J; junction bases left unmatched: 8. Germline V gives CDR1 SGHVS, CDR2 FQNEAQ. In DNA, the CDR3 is TGTGCCAGCAGCCTCGGACTAGTTATGTACGAGCAGTACTTC. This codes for CASSLGLVMYEQYF.

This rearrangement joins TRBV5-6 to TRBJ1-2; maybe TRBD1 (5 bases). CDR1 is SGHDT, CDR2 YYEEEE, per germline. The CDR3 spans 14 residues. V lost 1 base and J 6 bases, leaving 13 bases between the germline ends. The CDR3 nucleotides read TGTGCCAGCAGCTTGCCAACAGGTACCGATGGCTACACCTTC. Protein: CASSLPTGTDGYTF. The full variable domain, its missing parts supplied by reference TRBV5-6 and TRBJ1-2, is DAGVTQSPTHLIKTRGQQVTLRCSPKSGHDTVSWYQQALGQGPQFIFQYYEEEERQRGNFPDRFSGHQFPNYSSELNVNALLLGDSALYLCASSLPTGTDGYTFGSGTRLTVV.

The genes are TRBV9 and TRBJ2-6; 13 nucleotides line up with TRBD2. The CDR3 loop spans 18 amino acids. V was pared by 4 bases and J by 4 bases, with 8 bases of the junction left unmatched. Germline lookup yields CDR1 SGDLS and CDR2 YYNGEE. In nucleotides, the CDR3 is TGTGCCAGCAGCACCGGACTAGCGGGAGTTTCGGGGGCCAACGTCCTGACTTTC. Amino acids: CASSTGLAGVSGANVLTF.

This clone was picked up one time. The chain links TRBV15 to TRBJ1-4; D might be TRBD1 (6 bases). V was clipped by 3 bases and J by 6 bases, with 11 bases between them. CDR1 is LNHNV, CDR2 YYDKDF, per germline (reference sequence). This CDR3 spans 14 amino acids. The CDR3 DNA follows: TGTGCCACCAGCAGCGGGACAACGGATGAAAAACTGTTTTTT. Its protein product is CATSSGTTDEKLFF.

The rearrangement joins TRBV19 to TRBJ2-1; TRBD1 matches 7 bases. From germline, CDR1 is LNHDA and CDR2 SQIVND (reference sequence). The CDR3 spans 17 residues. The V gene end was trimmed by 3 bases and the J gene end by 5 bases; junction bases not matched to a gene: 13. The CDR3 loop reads CASSISGRGLRDNEQFF. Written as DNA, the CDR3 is TGTGCCAGTAGTATTTCTGGAAGGGGGCTCAGAGACAATGAGCAGTTCTTC.

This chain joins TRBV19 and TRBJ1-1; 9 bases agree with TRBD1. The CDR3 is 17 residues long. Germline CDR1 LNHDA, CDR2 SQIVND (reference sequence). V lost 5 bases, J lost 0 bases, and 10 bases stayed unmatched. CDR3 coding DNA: TGTGCCAGTAGTTTGAATGGACAGGGGTCTTTGAACACTGAAGCTTTCTTT. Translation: CASSLNGQGSLNTEAFF.

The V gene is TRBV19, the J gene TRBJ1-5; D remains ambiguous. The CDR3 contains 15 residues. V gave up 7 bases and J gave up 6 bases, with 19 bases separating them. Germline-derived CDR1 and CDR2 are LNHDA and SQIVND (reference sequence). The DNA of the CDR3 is TGTGCCAGTACCCCGATCGGAGGGAGCCTTCAGCCCCAGCATTTT. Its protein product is CASTPIGGSLQPQHF.

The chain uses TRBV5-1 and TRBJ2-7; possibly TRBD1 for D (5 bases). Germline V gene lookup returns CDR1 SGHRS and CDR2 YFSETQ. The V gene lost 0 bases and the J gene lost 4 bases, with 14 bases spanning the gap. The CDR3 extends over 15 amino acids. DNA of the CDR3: TGCGCCAGCAGCTTGGAGGCAGGGCGCGAGTACGAGCAGTACTTC. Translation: CASSLEAGREYEQYF.

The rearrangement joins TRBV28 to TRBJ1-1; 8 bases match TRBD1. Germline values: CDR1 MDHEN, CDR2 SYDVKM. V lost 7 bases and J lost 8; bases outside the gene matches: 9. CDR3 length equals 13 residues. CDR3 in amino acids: CASILTWTGEAFF. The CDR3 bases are TGTGCCAGCATCTTGACGTGGACAGGGGAAGCTTTCTTT.

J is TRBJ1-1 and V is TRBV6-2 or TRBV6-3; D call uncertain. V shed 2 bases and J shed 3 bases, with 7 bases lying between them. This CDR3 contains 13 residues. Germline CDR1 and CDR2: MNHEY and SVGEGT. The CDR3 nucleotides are TGTGCCAGCAGTTACGAGGGAGACACTGAAGCTTTCTTT. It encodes CASSYEGDTEAFF.

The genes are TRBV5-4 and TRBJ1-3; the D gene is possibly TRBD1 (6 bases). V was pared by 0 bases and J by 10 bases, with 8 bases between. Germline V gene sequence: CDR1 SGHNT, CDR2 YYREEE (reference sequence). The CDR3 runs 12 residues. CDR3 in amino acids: CASSLAGTTIYF. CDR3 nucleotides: TGTGCCAGCAGCTTGGCCGGGACAACCATATATTTT.

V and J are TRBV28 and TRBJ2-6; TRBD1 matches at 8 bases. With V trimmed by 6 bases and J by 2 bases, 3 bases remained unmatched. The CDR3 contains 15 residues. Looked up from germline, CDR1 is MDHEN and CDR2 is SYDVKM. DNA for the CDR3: TGTGCCAGCAGAATACAGGGGGCTGGGGCCAACGTCCTGACTTTC. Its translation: CASRIQGAGANVLTF.

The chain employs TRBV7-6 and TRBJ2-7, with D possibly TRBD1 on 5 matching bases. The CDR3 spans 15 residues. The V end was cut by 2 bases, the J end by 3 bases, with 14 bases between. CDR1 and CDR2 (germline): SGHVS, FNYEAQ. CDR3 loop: CASSLYQGGGYEQYF. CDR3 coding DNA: TGTGCCAGCAGCTTATATCAGGGCGGCGGCTACGAGCAGTACTTC.

The CDR3 here is CASSPGGAYEQYF. CDR3 bases: TGTGCCAGCAGCCCCGGGGGAGCCTACGAGCAGTACTTC. The genes are TRBV9 and TRBJ2-7, with TRBD2 as a possible D gene (6 bases). V was cut by 4 bases and J by 2 bases, with 10 bases left in between. This CDR3 region has 13 residues. Germline V gene sequence: CDR1 SGDLS, CDR2 YYNGEE.

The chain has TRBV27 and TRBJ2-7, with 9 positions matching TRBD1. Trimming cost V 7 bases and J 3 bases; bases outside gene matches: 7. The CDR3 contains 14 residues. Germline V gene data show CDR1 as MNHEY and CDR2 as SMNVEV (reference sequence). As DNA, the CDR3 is TGTGCCAGCAATCAACAGGGGGCGAACTACGAGCAGTACTTC. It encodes CASNQQGANYEQYF.

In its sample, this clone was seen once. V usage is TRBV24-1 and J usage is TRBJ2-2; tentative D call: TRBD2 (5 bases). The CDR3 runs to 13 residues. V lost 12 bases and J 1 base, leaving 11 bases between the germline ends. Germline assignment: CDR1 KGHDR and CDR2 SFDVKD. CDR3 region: CAFQAENTGELFF. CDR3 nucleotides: TGTGCCTTTCAAGCGGAGAACACCGGGGAGCTGTTTTTT.

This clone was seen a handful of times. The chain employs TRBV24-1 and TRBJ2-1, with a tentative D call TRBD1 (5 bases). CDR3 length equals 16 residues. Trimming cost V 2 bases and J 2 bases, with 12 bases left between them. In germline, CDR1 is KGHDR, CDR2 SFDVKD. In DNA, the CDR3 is TGTGCCACCAGTGATTCCGGCAGGGCGACCTACAATGAGCAGTTCTTC. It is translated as CATSDSGRATYNEQFF.

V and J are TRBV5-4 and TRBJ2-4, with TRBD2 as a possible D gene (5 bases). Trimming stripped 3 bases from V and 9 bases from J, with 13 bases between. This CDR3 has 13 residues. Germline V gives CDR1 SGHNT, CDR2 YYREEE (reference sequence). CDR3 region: CASSSAGGSIQYF. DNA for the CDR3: TGTGCCAGCAGCTCAGCCGGAGGAAGCATTCAGTACTTC.

The CDR3 region has the DNA TGCGCCAGCAGCCGGGGGACTAGCGGGGGTATCGAGCAGTACTTC. It codes for CASSRGTSGGIEQYF. V is TRBV4-1 and J is TRBJ2-7, with TRBD2 identical over 14 bases. Germline CDR1 and CDR2: MGHRA and YSYEKL. This CDR3 contains 15 residues. The V gene end was trimmed by 4 bases and the J gene end by 6 bases; junction bases not matched to a gene: 5.

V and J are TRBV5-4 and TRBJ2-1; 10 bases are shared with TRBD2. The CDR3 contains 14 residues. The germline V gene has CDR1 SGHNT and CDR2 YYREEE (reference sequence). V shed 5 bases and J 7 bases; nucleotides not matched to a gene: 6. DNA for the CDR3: TGTGCCAGCAGGGCTAGCGGGAGCATAAATGAGCAGTTCTTC. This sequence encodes CASRASGSINEQFF.

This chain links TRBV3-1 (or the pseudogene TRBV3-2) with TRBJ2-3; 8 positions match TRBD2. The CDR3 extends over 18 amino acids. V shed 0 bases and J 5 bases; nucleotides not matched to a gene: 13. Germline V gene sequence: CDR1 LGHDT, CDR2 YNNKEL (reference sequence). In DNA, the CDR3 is TGTGCCAGCAGCCAAGATGGGGTGCGAGCGGGAGCCGTAGATACGCAGTATTTT. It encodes CASSQDGVRAGAVDTQYF.

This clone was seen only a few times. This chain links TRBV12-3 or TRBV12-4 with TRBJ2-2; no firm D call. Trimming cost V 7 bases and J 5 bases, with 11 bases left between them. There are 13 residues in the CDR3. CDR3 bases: TGTGCCAGCACCATACTAAGAACCGGGGAGCTGTTTTTT. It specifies CASTILRTGELFF.

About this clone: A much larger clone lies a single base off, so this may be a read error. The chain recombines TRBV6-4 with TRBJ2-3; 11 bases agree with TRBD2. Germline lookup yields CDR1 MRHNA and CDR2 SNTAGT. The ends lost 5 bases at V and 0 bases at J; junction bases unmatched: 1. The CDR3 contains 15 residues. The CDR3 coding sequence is TGTGCCAGCAGTAGGACTAGCGGGAGCACAGATACGCAGTATTTT. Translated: CASSRTSGSTDTQYF.

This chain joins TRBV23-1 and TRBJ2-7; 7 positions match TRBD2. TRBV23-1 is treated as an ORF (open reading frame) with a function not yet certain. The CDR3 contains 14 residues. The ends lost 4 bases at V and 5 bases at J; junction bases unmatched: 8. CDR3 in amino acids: CASSLRGVVHEQYF. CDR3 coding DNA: TGCGCCAGCAGTCTCCGGGGGGTGGTCCACGAGCAGTACTTC.

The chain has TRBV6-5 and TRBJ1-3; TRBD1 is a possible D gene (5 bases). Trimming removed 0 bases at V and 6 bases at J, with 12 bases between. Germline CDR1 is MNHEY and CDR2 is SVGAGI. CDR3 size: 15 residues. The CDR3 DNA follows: TGTGCCAGCAGTTACTCGGGGGGTTGGGAAAACACCATATATTTT. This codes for CASSYSGGWENTIYF.